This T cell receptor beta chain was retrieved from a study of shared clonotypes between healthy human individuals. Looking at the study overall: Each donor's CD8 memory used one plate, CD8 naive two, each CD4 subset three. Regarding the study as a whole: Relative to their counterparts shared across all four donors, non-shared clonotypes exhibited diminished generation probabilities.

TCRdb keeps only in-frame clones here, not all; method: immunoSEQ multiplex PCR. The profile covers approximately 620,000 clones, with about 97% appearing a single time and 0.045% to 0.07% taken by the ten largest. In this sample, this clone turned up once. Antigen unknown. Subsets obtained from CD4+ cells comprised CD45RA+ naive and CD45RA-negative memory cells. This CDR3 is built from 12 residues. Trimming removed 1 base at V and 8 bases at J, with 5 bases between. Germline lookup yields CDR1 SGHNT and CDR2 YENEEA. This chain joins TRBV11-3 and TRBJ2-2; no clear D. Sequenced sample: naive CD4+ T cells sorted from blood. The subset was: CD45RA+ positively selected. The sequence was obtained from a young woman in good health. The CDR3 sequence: CASSLGAGELFF. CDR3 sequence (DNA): TGTGCCAGCAGCTTAGGGGCAGGGGAGCTGTTTTTT.